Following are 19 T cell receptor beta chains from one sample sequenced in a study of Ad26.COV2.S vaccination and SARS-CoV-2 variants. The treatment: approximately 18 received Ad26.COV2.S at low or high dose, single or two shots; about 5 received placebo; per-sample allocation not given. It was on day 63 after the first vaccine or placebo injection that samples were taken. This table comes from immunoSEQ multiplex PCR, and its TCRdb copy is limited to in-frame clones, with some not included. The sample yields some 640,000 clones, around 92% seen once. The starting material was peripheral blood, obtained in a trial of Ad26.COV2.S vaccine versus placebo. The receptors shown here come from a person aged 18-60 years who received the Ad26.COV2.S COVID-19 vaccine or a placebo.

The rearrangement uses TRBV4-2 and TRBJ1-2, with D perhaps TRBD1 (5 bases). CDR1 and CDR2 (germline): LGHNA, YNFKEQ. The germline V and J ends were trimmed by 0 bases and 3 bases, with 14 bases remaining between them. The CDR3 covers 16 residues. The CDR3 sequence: CASSQDEGRDDYGYTF. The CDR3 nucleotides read TGTGCCAGCAGCCAAGATGAGGGCAGGGATGACTATGGCTACACCTTC.

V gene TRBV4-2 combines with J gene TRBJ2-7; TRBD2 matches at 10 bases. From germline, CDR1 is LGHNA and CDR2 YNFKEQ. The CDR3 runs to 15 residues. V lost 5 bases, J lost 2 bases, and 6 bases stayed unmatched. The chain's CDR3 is CASSFQREGPYEQYF. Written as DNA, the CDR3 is TGTGCCAGCAGCTTTCAGCGGGAGGGCCCCTACGAGCAGTACTTC.

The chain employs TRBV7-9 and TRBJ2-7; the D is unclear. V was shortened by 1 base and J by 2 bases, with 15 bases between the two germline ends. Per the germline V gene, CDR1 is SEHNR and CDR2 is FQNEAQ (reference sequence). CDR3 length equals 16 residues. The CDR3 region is CASSLGSGINPYEQYF. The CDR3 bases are TGTGCCAGCAGCTTAGGGTCTGGGATTAATCCCTACGAGCAGTACTTC.

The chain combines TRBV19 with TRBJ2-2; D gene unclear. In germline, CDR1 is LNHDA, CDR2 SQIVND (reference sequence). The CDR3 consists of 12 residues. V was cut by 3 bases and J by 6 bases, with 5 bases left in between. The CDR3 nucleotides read TGTGCCAGTAGTATCGCCGCCGGGGAGCTGTTTTTT. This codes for CASSIAAGELFF.

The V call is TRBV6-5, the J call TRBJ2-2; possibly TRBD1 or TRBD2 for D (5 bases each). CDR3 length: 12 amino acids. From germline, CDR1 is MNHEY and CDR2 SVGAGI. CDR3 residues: CVSGSQTGELFF. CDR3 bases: TGTGTCTCAGGGAGTCAAACCGGGGAGCTGTTTTTT.

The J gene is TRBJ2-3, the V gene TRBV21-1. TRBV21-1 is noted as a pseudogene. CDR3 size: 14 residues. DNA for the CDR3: TGTGCCAGCATCGGGGGCAGAGCCACAGATACGCAGTATTTT. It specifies CASIGGRATDTQYF.

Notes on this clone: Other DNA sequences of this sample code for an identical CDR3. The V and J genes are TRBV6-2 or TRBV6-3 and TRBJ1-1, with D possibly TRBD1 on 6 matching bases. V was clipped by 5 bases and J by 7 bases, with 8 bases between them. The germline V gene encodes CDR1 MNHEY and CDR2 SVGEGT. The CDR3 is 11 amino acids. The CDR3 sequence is CASSQGSEAFF. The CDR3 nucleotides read TGTGCCAGCAGTCAGGGGAGTGAAGCTTTCTTT.

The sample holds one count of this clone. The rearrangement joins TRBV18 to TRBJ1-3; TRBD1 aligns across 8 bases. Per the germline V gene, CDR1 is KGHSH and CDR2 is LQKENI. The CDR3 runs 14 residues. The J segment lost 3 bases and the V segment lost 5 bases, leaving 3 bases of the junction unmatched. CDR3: CASSIDRGGNTIYF. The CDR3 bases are TGTGCCAGCTCAATCGACAGGGGTGGAAACACCATATATTTT.

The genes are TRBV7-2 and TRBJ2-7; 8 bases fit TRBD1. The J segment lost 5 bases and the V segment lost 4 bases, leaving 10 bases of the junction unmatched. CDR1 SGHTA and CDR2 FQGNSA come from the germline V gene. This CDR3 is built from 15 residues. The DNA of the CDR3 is TGTGCCAGCAGCTCCAGACAGGGGTTGAACGACGAGCAGTACTTC. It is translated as CASSSRQGLNDEQYF.

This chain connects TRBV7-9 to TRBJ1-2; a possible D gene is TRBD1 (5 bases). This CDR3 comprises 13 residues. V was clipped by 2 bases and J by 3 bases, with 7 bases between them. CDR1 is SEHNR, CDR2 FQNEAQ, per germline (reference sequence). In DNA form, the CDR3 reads TGTGCCAGCAGCTTAAGGGGCGACTATGGCTACACCTTC. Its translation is CASSLRGDYGYTF.

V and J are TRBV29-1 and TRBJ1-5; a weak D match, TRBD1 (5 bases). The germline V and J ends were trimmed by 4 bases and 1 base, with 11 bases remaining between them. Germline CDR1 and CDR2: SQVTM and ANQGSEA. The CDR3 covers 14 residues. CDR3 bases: TGCAGCGTTGTGGTAGGGGACAGCAATCAGCCCCAGCATTTT. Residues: CSVVVGDSNQPQHF. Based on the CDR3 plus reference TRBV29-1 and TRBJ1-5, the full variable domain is SAVISQKPSRDICQRGTSLTIQCQVDSQVTMMFWYRQQPGQSLTLIATANQGSEATYESGFVIDKFPISRPNLTFSTLTVSNMSPEDSSIYLCSVVVGDSNQPQHFGDGTRLSIL.

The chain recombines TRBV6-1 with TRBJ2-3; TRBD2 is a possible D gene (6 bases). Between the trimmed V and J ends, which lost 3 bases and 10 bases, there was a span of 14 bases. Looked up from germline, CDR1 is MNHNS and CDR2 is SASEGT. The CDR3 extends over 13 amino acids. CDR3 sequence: CASSEVGEVAQYF. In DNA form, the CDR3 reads TGTGCCAGCAGTGAGGTGGGGGAGGTGGCGCAGTATTTT.

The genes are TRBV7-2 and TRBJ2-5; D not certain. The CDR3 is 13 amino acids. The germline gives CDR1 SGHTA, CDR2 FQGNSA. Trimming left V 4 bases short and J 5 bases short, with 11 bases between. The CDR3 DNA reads TGTGCCAGCAGCTCCTGGACCAGGGAGACCCAGTACTTC. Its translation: CASSSWTRETQYF.

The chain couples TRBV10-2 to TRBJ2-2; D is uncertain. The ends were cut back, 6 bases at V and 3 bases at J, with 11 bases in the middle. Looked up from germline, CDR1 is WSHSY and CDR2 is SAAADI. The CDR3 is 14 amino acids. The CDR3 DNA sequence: TGCGCCAGCAGAGGGTCATGGGACACCGGGGAGCTGTTTTTT. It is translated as CASRGSWDTGELFF.

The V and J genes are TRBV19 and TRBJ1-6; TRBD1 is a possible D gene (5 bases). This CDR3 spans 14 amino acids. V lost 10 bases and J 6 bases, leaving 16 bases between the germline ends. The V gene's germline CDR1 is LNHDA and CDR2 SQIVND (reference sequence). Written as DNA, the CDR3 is TGTGCCACCCAAGACCCGGGGGGTAATTCACCCCTCCACTTT. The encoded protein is CATQDPGGNSPLHF.

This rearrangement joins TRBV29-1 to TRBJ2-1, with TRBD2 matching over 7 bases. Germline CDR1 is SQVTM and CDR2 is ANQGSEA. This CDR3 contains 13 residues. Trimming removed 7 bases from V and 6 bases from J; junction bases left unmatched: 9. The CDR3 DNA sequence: TGCAGCGCTCGGGAGGCTCGTTTCAATGAGCAGTTCTTC. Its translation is CSAREARFNEQFF.

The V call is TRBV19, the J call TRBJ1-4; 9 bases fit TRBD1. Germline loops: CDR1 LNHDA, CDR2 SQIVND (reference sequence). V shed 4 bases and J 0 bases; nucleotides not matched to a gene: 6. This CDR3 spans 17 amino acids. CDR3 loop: CASSTRTGAATNEKLFF. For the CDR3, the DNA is TGTGCCAGTAGTACAAGGACAGGGGCCGCAACTAATGAAAAACTGTTTTTT.

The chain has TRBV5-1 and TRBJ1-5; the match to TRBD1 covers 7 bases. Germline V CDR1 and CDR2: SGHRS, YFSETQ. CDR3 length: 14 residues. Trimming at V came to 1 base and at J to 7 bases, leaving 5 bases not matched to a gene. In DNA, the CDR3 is TGCGCCAGCAGCTTGACAGGGGAAAAGCAGCCCCAGCATTTT. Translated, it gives CASSLTGEKQPQHF. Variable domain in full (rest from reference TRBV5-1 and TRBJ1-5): KAGVTQTPRYLIKTRGQQVTLSCSPISGHRSVSWYQQTPGQGLQFLFEYFSETQRNKGNFPGRFSGRQFSNSRSEMNVSTLELGDSALYLCASSLTGEKQPQHFGDGTRLSIL.

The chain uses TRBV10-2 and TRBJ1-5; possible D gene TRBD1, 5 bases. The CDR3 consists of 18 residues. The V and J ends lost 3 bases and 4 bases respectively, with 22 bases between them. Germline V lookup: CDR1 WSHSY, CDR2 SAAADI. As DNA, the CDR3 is TGCGCCAGCAGTGACGGGACGGGGGTCATCCTCTCAAATCAGCCCCAGCATTTT. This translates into CASSDGTGVILSNQPQHF.